What follows describes a single T cell receptor beta chain. The specificity of this receptor is unknown. No per-base quality is available; no much larger clone lies one base away. TCR CDR3 regions were amplified from genomic DNA by multiplex PCR using the deep immunoSEQ assay. Extracted genomic DNA from each cell subset was spread evenly across all wells of several immunoSEQ 96-well plates, with each plate serving as a replicate. For sorted subsets, around 200 ng genomic DNA, equal to some 28,000 T cell genomes, was loaded into each replicate PCR. Purified libraries were measured with a Qubit 3.0 fluorometer, size-checked on a Bioanalyzer 2100, and measured again with the KAPA Library Quantification kit. A separate single-read 150-cycle Illumina NextSeq 550 flow cell was used to sequence each immunoSEQ 96-well plate. The paper's data handling went like this. Because the immunoSEQ output held only junctional sequences and lacked quality scores, the filtering could not match the filtering applied to full-length reads. To assign V/J genes and CDR3, sequences were annotated against IMGT germline references using PyIR, a Python wrapper for IgBLAST v1.9. Any read was removed if the V/J assignment was weak (E-value above 1e-6), the CDR3 was missing, or the read contained stop codons, out-of-frame junctions, or ambiguous translated residues. V3J clonotypes were defined by identical inferred V gene, J gene, and CDR3 amino acid sequence. The percentage overlap between two repertoires was calculated by dividing the number of shared unique clonotypes by the size of the smaller repertoire. RTK rarefaction, the Chao1 estimator, and Recon v2.1 estimates of unobserved clonotypes were used to assess repertoire richness. Generation probabilities were computed with OLGA for all TCRbeta clonotypes obtained by the gDNA method from four donors. Not all clones reach the TCRdb copy of this immuneACCESS table, which keeps in-frame sequences only. Checked studies attribute under half of the gap to unresolved V genes and leave the rest unexplained. V and J calls and clone size follow that table, whereas D and trimming were derived from the DNA. The sample table records about 2.3 million clones; 90% to 95% of these occur just once. Together, the top ten hold under 0.45% of the sample.

Including the terminal cysteine and phenylalanine, the CDR3 comprises 14 residues. Only CDR3 DNA remains: 42 bases, in frame from the first base. V ends up 6 bases short and J 8 bases short, with an unmatched junction base count of 10. CDR1 and CDR2 (LNHDA, SQIVND) derive from the germline V gene (reference sequence). Donors were healthy HIV-negative adults with no recently reported acute infections or vaccinations. All donors were Caucasian adults living in Nashville, Tennessee, USA. CD4+ T cells were enriched through magnetic negative selection, after which naive cells were positively selected on CD45RA and the remaining negative fraction served as the memory subset. Blood was collected by leukapheresis, and PBMCs were isolated by Ficoll-Histopaque density gradient centrifugation and then cryopreserved in liquid nitrogen vapor phase. Analytical flow cytometry was used to check the purity and quantity of every magnetically sorted T cell population. Genomic DNA was isolated from every sorted fraction and measured by UV absorbance on a Nanodrop 2000c.

This record comes from a study of shared clonotypes between healthy human individuals (dated by TCRdb to 2018 to 2020). Turning to the overall study: A couple of women and three men aged 18 to 49 years were included in the cohort. To increase sequencing depth and limit assay-specific biases, TCR repertoire library preparation and sequencing were carried out by different laboratories using diverse techniques. Per donor, leukapheresis produced somewhere between about 0.94 and 9 billion PBMCs. To estimate repertoire size and how much clonotypes are shared between individuals, the study performed deep sequencing of blood TCR repertoires from five healthy adults. For each donor, three plates each were used for CD4 naive and CD4 memory, two plates were used for CD8 naive, and one plate was used for CD8 memory.

Study-wide conclusions, independent of this receptor: Larger estimated clonotype richness was generally found for naive subsets than for memory subsets. Across four donors, 5% to 6% of naive CD4, more than 3% of naive CD8, 2% to 2.5% of memory CD4, and approximately 0.4% of memory CD8 clonotypes were shared. Higher generation probabilities were observed for clonotypes shared by all four sorted-subset donors than for non-shared clonotypes. Because the study included only a small number of donors, the genetic and exposure-history diversity represented was limited. Sampling was restricted to blood, and TCR repertoires in tissues likely differ from the TCR repertoires found in blood. Pairwise subsampling indicated that sequencing depth was expected to affect the degree of clonotype sharing among donors. Even with the large sequencing depth, rarefaction of the sorted-subset datasets indicated that sequencing was incomplete.

The chain employs TRBV19 and TRBJ1-1, with 9 central nucleotides matching TRBD1. This sequence was found in a man aged 18 to 35 in good health. Some clones in this sample may be carry-over from other donors' samples. Sequencing was done on a sample of naive CD4+ T cells from PBMCs. The cell subset or site label on this specimen signifies: CD45RA+ positively selected. DNA sequence: TGTGCCAGTAGCCACATGACCGGGACAGGGGAAGCTTTCTTT. This codes for CASSHMTGTGEAFF.